This TCR beta chain stems from a study of cytotoxic CD8 clonotypes in ibrutinib-treated CLL. Study in general: Samples yielded averages of approximately 260,000 productive templates and 90,000 to 95,000 productive rearrangements. General observations from the study: Public clonotypes (which were uncommon) either contracted or remained stable on treatment.

Germline CDR1 reads SNHLY; CDR2 reads FYNNEI. CDR3 length: 16 amino acids. The J segment lost 9 bases and the V segment lost 0 bases, leaving 4 bases of the junction unmatched. Repertoires were generated with immunoSEQ multiplex PCR, while TCRdb's copy carries only in-frame clones and drops some. The data show tens of thousands of clones, roughly three quarters seen once. This clone was observed a few times. Its matching antigen is unknown. The source material was PBMCs, sampled at disease progression, from a patient treated with ibrutinib. The TCR comes from a human donor with chronic lymphocytic leukemia. The chain combines TRBV2 with TRBJ2-1; 14 bases match TRBD2. The DNA of the CDR3 is TGTGCCAGCAGTGAAGCGACTAGCGGGAGGGCTACTGAGCAGTTCTTC. Its translation is CASSEATSGRATEQFF.